What follows are 19 T cell receptor beta chains derived from one specimen sequenced in a study of T cells in Graves' hyperthyroidism and ophthalmopathy. Amplification of TCR beta CDR3 regions was performed using RNA transcripts as template. The TCR CDR3 was amplified in a first-round RT-PCR using the HTBI primer set. TCRdb independently ran MiXCR on the multiplex PCR reads; one entry per CDR3 protein. The table records 110,000 to 150,000 distinct CDR3 sequences, approximately 24% of them present only once. Sequences were obtained from blood. Source of these receptors: a woman between 50 and 59 years old with Graves' hyperthyroidism that later progressed to Graves' ophthalmopathy.

The V gene is TRBV5-6, the J gene TRBJ2-3, with TRBD2 as a possible D gene (6 bases). V was shortened by 4 bases and J by 3 bases, with 18 bases between the two germline ends. The CDR3 covers 16 residues. Germline assignment: CDR1 SGHDT and CDR2 YYEEEE. Here the CDR3 DNA reads TGTGCCAGCAGCCCCGGCGGGGTTGGGTATACAGATACGCAGTATTTT. This encodes CASSPGGVGYTDTQYF.

Ten or more counts support this clonotype. The CDR3 loop reads CASSGAGTGKNIQYF. The CDR3 nucleotides are TGTGCCAGCAGCGGCGCTGGGACAGGAAAAAACATTCAGTACTTC. The chain links TRBV27 to TRBJ2-4; TRBD1 aligns across 8 bases. This CDR3 contains 15 residues. The J segment lost 4 bases and the V segment lost 6 bases, leaving 8 bases of the junction unmatched. The germline CDR1 and CDR2 sequences are MNHEY and SMNVEV (reference sequence).

In this sample, this clonotype turned up many times. CDR3 region: CASSLGTGGGQPQHF. CDR3 bases: TGTGCCAGCAGTTTAGGGACAGGGGGAGGTCAGCCCCAGCATTTT. The genes are TRBV28 and TRBJ1-5; 11 positions agree with TRBD1. The CDR3 sequence is 15 residues long. Germline V gives CDR1 MDHEN, CDR2 SYDVKM. V shed 2 bases, J shed 6 bases, and the junction held 3 bases outside the gene matches.

This clonotype was recorded many times. The J gene is TRBJ1-5, the V gene TRBV28; 7 bases align to TRBD1. This CDR3 has 17 amino acids. Trimming cost V 6 bases and J 6 bases; bases outside gene matches: 17. Germline CDR1 reads MDHEN; CDR2 reads SYDVKM. The CDR3 DNA sequence: TGTGCCAGCAGCCCTAATCTCTCCGGGACAGTTAGTCAGCCCCAGCATTTT. Its translation is CASSPNLSGTVSQPQHF.

This clonotype was recorded a few times. This chain's CDR3 is CASSFLRENYGYTF. The CDR3 DNA reads as TGTGCCAGCAGTTTTCTCAGGGAGAACTATGGCTACACCTTC. This rearrangement joins TRBV28 to TRBJ1-2; tentative D call: TRBD1 (5 bases). The V gene lost 3 bases and the J gene lost 2 bases, with 10 bases spanning the gap. This CDR3 region has 14 residues. Germline assignment: CDR1 MDHEN and CDR2 SYDVKM.

This clonotype was observed at least ten times. The chain couples TRBV6-2 or TRBV6-3 to TRBJ2-1; the D gene is possibly TRBD1 (5 bases). CDR1 MNHEY and CDR2 SVGEGT come from the germline V gene. V dropped 0 bases and J dropped 3 bases, with 12 bases sitting between them. The CDR3 extends over 16 amino acids. The CDR3 loop is CASSYSKGISYNEQFF. The CDR3 DNA follows: TGTGCCAGCAGTTACTCGAAGGGGATAAGCTACAATGAGCAGTTCTTC.

This clonotype has at least ten counts. The rearrangement uses TRBV28 and TRBJ1-1; D call uncertain. Trimming took 6 bases from V and 11 from J, leaving 13 bases between them. In germline, CDR1 is MDHEN, CDR2 SYDVKM. The CDR3 has 11 residues. The CDR3 loop is CASRAPLLAFF. The CDR3 bases are TGTGCCAGCAGGGCCCCCCTTTTGGCTTTCTTT.

Ten or more counts support this clonotype. The J gene is TRBJ1-6, the V gene TRBV28; D is undetermined. The V end was cut by 3 bases, the J end by 4 bases, with 7 bases between. This CDR3 has 14 residues. Germline assignment: CDR1 MDHEN and CDR2 SYDVKM. This CDR3 is CASSLMSYNSPLHF. For the CDR3, the DNA is TGTGCCAGCAGTTTGATGTCGTATAATTCACCCCTCCACTTT.

The chain links TRBV6-2 or TRBV6-3 to TRBJ1-2; TRBD1 is a possible D gene (5 bases). Trimming took off 0 bases at V and 4 bases at J, with 15 bases between the two ends. Germline V gives CDR1 MNHEY, CDR2 SVGEGT. The CDR3 is 16 amino acids. CDR3 bases: TGTGCCAGCAGTTACTCCTCCAGGGTGGATAGCTATGGCTACACCTTC. Amino acids: CASSYSSRVDSYGYTF.

This clonotype was seen ten or more times. V gene TRBV28 combines with J gene TRBJ2-5; D possibly uses TRBD1 or TRBD2 (5 bases each). CDR1 is MDHEN, CDR2 SYDVKM, per germline. The length of the CDR3 is 14 residues. Trimming removed 6 bases at V and 3 bases at J, with 14 bases between. CDR3 sequence: CASRGVLGKETQYF. CDR3 bases: TGTGCCAGCAGGGGGGTTCTGGGGAAAGAGACCCAGTACTTC.

In its sample, this clonotype was seen many times. The chain combines TRBV5-1 with TRBJ1-1; 7 nucleotides align to TRBD1. From germline, CDR1 is SGHRS and CDR2 YFSETQ. This CDR3 spans 15 amino acids. V was clipped by 5 bases and J by 3 bases; unmatched bases: 10. As DNA, the CDR3 is TGCGCCAGCAGATTTGGGGGGACAGCCTACACTGAAGCTTTCTTT. Residues: CASRFGGTAYTEAFF.

The chain links TRBV28 to TRBJ2-1, with 9 bases fitting TRBD1. This CDR3 has 15 residues. From germline, CDR1 is MDHEN and CDR2 SYDVKM. V lost 4 bases and J lost 9; bases outside the gene matches: 10. CDR3 nucleotide sequence: TGTGCCAGCAGTTCTCCGGGACAGGGAGGGTTTGAGCAGTTCTTC. It yields the protein CASSSPGQGGFEQFF.

CDR3 sequence reads: CASSLAGTGRWGEQYF. The CDR3 DNA follows: TGTGCCAGCAGTTTAGCTGGGACAGGTCGCTGGGGGGAGCAGTACTTC. The chain links TRBV27 to TRBJ2-7; 8 bases fit TRBD1. V lost 2 bases, J lost 7 bases, and 13 bases stayed unmatched. The CDR3 runs to 16 residues. Germline V gene sequence: CDR1 MNHEY, CDR2 SMNVEV (reference sequence).

The chain recombines TRBV7-8 with TRBJ2-7, with TRBD1 identical over 9 bases. Germline V gives CDR1 SGHVS, CDR2 FQNEAQ. The CDR3 extends over 16 amino acids. The V segment lost 5 bases and the J segment 0 bases; nucleotides outside the gene matches: 8. The CDR3 DNA follows: TGTGCCAGCAGCCTGTTGGGACAGGGAAACTCCTACGAGCAGTACTTC. Its translation is CASSLLGQGNSYEQYF.

This clonotype occurred many times. V is TRBV18 and J is TRBJ2-3, with a weak D call TRBD1 (6 bases). The CDR3 is 17 residues long. Germline loops: CDR1 KGHSH, CDR2 LQKENI. The V and J ends lost 1 base and 1 base respectively, with 15 bases between them. CDR3 DNA: TGTGCCAGCTCACCACTTGGGCGGGCAGGGGGCACAGATACGCAGTATTTT. Translating it yields CASSPLGRAGGTDTQYF.

This clonotype was detected ten times or more. This chain joins TRBV20-1 and TRBJ2-4; 10 bases map to TRBD2. The CDR3 has 18 amino acids. In germline, CDR1 is DFQATT, CDR2 SNEGSKA (reference sequence). Germline trimming cut 5 bases from V and 0 bases from J; bases unmatched to any gene: 13. The CDR3 loop is CSADPRAGGKLAKNIQYF. CDR3 coding DNA: TGCAGTGCTGACCCCCGAGCGGGAGGGAAATTAGCCAAAAACATTCAGTACTTC.

V is TRBV7-2 and J is TRBJ1-2; 9 bases are a match to TRBD1. The V gene's germline CDR1 is SGHTA and CDR2 FQGNSA. The CDR3 sequence is 17 residues long. V shed 5 bases, J shed 4 bases, and the junction held 14 bases outside the gene matches. The CDR3 bases are TGTGCCAGCAGCCTACTCCCAAACAGGGGGCGGGGCTATGGCTACACCTTC. This gives the protein CASSLLPNRGRGYGYTF.

J is TRBJ2-2 and V is TRBV30; TRBD1 is a possible D gene (6 bases). This CDR3 comprises 16 residues. Trimming removed 0 bases at V and 6 bases at J, with 17 bases between. Per germline, CDR1 GTSNPN and CDR2 SVGIG (reference sequence). CDR3 nucleotide sequence: TGTGCCTGGAGTGTAGGGGGTCCGGGATTTGCCGGGGAGCTGTTTTTT. Its translation: CAWSVGGPGFAGELFF.

As for this clonotype: A much larger clone lies a single base off, so this may be a read error. The rearrangement joins TRBV7-9 to TRBJ1-2; TRBD1 matches at 7 bases. From germline, CDR1 is SEHNR and CDR2 FQNEAQ (reference sequence). There are 16 residues in the CDR3. CDR3 bases: TGTGCCAGCAGCTTAGCCCCCGGGACAGCCTCTTATGGCCACACCTTC. Its translation is CASSLAPGTASYGHTF.